This TCR beta chain was observed in a study of CD4 T cells in relation to SARS-CoV-2 and coronaviruses. Study-level information: Convalescent patients had median age 38.5 years, range about 20 to 75. Shared crossreactive spike epitopes were mapped to their HLA restriction. Study-wide findings and caveats: Around two thirds of donors had memory CD4+ clonotypes crossrecognizing SARS-CoV-2 and common cold coronavirus spike. Monoreactive clones expanded significantly more to SARS-CoV-2 than crossreactive clones did.

Germline V lookup: CDR1 SEHNR, CDR2 FQNEAQ (reference sequence). V was trimmed by 7 bases and J by 1 base, leaving 11 bases between them. The CDR3 runs 14 residues. Sequenced by immunoSEQ multiplex PCR; TCRdb stores in-frame clones only, minus some. The sample shows around 12,000 clones, around 86% of them seen only once. To note about this clone: Its specificity is not known.

The TCR comes from an adult with COVID-19. Sequenced input: naive CD4+ T cells from PBMCs. Subset indicated: naive CD4+ T cells isolated by negative enrichment. The chain couples TRBV7-9 to TRBJ1-3, with D unclear. CDR3 coding DNA: TGTGCCAGCACCCTCCCCGGGTCTGGAAACACCATATATTTT. It translates to CASTLPGSGNTIYF.